This TCR beta chain is from a study of T-cell memory formation after mild COVID-19. Broader study findings: The main location of contracting CD4+ clones was CM and EM, and that of contracting CD8+ clones was EMRA.

TCRdb reanalysed the 5' RACE reads using MiXCR and keeps one entry per CDR3 protein. The repertoire holds about 350,000 distinct CDR3 sequences, with roughly 13% as singletons. This clonotype was found a few times. Antigen: not known. Germline CDR1 reads SGHRS; CDR2 reads YFSETQ. Trimming at V came to 0 bases and at J to 8 bases, leaving 7 bases not matched to a gene. This CDR3 has 15 amino acids. J is TRBJ2-1 and V is TRBV5-1; 8 bases agree with TRBD1. Sequencing was performed on PBMCs or a T cell subset sorted from them (not recorded which). The receptor's source is a man in his late teens or twenties who had mild COVID-19 (a few samples of this study predate the infection). Cell type and time point are not known. CDR3: CASSLGQGPGDEQFF. CDR3 DNA sequence: TGCGCCAGCAGCTTGGGACAGGGGCCAGGGGATGAGCAGTTCTTC. The whole variable domain, remainder taken from reference TRBV5-1 and TRBJ2-1, is KAGVTQTPRYLIKTRGQQVTLSCSPISGHRSVSWYQQTPGQGLQFLFEYFSETQRNKGNFPGRFSGRQFSNSRSEMNVSTLELGDSALYLCASSLGQGPGDEQFFGPGTRLTVL.